This TCR beta chain was captured by sequencing in a study of glioma-infiltrating T cells. The iRepertoire nested amplicon-rescue multiplex PCR amplified TCR alpha and beta CDR3s from RNA. One-step reverse transcription and amplification started from roughly 100-400 ng of tissue mRNA or PBMC total RNA. Using its own MiXCR run on the multiplex PCR reads, TCRdb lists one record per CDR3 protein. This sample has tens of thousands of distinct CDR3 sequences; about 23% occur once, and the top ten carry over 5%. General study results and limits: Tissue and blood shared very few CDR3 sequences. Above-expected tissue-blood divergence occurred in all gliomas, most in low-grade ones.

The CDR3 is 13 residues long. The germline gives CDR1 ENHRY, CDR2 SYGVKD. For this clonotype: The antigen remains unidentified. One junction end does not reproduce the germline sequence, and a read error may be involved.

Specimen: glioma tissue, nonneoplastic brain tissue, or PBMCs (not recorded which). The chain combines TRBV10-3 with TRBJ2-7; 8 positions match TRBD1. The TCR originated in a human donor with low-grade glioma or glioblastoma, undergoing nonglioma brain surgery, or in good health (not recorded which). This chain's CDR3 is CAISGTGDYGSTF. CDR3 bases: TGTGCCATCTCCGGGACAGGCGACTATGGCAGCACCTTC.